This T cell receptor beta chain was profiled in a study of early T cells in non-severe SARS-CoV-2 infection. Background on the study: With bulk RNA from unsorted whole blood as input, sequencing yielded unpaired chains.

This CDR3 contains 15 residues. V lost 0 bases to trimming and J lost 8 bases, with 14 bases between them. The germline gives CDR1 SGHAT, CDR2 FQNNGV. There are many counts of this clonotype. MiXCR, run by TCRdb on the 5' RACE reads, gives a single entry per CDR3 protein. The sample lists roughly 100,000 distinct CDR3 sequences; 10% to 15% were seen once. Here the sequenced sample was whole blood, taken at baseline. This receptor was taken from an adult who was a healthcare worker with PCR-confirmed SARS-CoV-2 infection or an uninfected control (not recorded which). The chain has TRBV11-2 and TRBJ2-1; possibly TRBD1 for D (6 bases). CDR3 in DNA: TGTGCCAGCAGCTTAGAAGGGGGTCGAGTTGATGAGCAGTTCTTC. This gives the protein CASSLEGGRVDEQFF.